The source of this TCR beta chain is a study of CD8 T cells in ankylosing spondylitis. General study results and limits: In ankylosing spondylitis blood, a motif of roughly 8 highly homologous TCR beta variants appeared characteristic. There was reportedly significant enrichment of clones that were disease-linked in matched ankylosing spondylitis synovial fluid.

This CDR3 has 15 residues. Looked up from germline, CDR1 is SGHTA and CDR2 is FQGNSA. V was shortened by 5 bases and J by 6 bases, with 20 bases between the two germline ends. TCRdb re-called the 5' RACE reads through MiXCR, storing one row per CDR3 protein. The data hold 330,000 or so distinct CDR3 sequences, with 6.5% to 10% observed a single time. The sample holds a few counts of this clonotype. Its specificity is unknown. The genes are TRBV7-2 and TRBJ2-7; the D is unclear. Sequenced material: blood, either unsorted or a sorted T cell fraction (not recorded which). The sequence came from a male donor with ankylosing spondylitis. CDR3 loop: CASSTIGRALGEQYF. The CDR3 bases are TGTGCCAGCAGCACGATTGGTAGGGCCTTGGGCGAGCAGTACTTC.